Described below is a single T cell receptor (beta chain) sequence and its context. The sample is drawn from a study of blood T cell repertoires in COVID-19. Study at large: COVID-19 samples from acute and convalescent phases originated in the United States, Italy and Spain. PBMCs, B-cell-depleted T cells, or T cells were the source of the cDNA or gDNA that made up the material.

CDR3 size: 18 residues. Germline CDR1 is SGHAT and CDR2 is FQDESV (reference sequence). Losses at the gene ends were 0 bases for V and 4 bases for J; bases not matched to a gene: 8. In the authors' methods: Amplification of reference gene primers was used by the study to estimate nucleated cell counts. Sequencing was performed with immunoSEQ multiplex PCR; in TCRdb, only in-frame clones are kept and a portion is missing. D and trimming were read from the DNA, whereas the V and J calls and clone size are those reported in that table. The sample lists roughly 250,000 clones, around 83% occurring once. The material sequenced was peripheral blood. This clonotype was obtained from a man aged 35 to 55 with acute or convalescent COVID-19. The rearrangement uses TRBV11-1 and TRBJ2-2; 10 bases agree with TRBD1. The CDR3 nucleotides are TGTGCCAGCAGCTTAGCGCTGGGACAGGGGATTCGCACCGGGGAGCTGTTTTTT. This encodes CASSLALGQGIRTGELFF.